This TCR beta chain was recorded in a study of CD8+CD57+ T cells in acquired aplastic anemia. Study context: Healthy-donor CD4+ cells averaged roughly 9.8 million reads. Study observations and caveats: Significance was not reached for CD8+ Simpson's diversity between patients and controls.

The TCR beta profiling, which covered VDJ combination and CDR3 sequence, was carried out using genomic DNA as the template. TCRdb re-analysed the reads in MiXCR, keeping a single row per CDR3 protein. This sample has 90,000 to 120,000 distinct CDR3 sequences, with around half found just once. Germline CDR1 and CDR2: SQVTM and ANQGSEA. The CDR3 sequence is 13 residues long. The germline V and J ends were trimmed by 7 bases and 4 bases, with 16 bases remaining between them. This clonotype was counted between two and nine times. The antigen remains undetermined. This receptor was taken from a human donor in good health, serving as a control. The sample was sorted CD4+, CD8+, or CD8+CD57+ T cells (not recorded which) from PBMCs. The chain combines TRBV29-1 with TRBJ1-1; no clear D. The DNA for the CDR3 is TGCAGCGGACAAACCACTTCGGGCACTGAAGCTTTCTTT. Its protein product is CSGQTTSGTEAFF.